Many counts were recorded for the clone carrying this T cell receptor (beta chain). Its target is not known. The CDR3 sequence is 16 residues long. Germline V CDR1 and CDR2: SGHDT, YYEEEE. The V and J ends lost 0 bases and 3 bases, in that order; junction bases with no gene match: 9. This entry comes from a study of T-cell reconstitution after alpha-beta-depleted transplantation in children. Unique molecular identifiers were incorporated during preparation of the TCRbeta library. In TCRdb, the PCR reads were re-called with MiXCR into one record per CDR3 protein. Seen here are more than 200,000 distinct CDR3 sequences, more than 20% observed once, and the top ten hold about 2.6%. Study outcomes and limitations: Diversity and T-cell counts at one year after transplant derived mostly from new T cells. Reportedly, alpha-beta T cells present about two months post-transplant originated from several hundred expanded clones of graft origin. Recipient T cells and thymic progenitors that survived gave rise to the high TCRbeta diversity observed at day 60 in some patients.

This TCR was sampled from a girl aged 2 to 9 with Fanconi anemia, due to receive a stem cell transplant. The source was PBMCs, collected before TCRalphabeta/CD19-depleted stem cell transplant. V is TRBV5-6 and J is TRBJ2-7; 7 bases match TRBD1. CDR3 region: CASSLGVTGSYYEQYF. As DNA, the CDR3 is TGTGCCAGCAGCTTGGGGGTGACAGGGTCTTACTACGAGCAGTACTTC.